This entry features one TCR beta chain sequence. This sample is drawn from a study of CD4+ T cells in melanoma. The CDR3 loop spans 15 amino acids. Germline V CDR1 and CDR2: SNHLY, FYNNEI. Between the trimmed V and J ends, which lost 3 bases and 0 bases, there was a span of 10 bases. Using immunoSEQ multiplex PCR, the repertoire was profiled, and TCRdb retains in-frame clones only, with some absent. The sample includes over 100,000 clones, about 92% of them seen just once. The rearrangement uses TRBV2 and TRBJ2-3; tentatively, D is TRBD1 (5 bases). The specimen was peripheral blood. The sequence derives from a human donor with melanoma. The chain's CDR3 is CASSENRPSTDTQYF. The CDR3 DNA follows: TGTGCCAGCAGTGAGAACAGGCCCAGCACAGATACGCAGTATTTT.